The 12 T cell receptor beta chains below were found in one sample sequenced in a study of blood T cell repertoires in COVID-19. The repertoire was sequenced with immunoSEQ multiplex PCR; TCRdb's copy has only in-frame clones and lacks some. The sample holds 250,000 to 300,000 clones, around three quarters seen once. The sequencing sample was made of peripheral blood. Every receptor here comes from a woman aged 80 or over with acute or convalescent COVID-19.

The chain employs TRBV20-1 and TRBJ2-1; 8 bases align to TRBD2. The germline gives CDR1 DFQATT, CDR2 SNEGSKA (reference sequence). The CDR3 consists of 16 residues. The V gene end was trimmed by 3 bases and the J gene end by 2 bases; junction bases not matched to a gene: 9. CDR3 protein: CSASRPAGGTYNEQFF. In DNA form, the CDR3 reads TGCAGTGCTAGTCGGCCGGCGGGGGGAACCTACAATGAGCAGTTCTTC.

A single count supports this clone. The gene calls are TRBV6-5 and TRBJ1-5; the D is unclear. V lost 2 bases, J lost 3 bases, and 5 bases lay in between. Germline assignment: CDR1 MNHEY and CDR2 SVGAGI. CDR3 length: 13 residues. This chain's CDR3 is CASSYRDNQPQHF. The CDR3 coding sequence is TGTGCCAGCAGTTACCGAGACAATCAGCCCCAGCATTTT.

This clone was detected once. CDR3 sequence reads: CASSLGPGLAGEGTDTQYF. The CDR3 DNA follows: TGTGCCAGCAGCTTAGGGCCGGGACTAGCGGGAGAGGGGACAGATACGCAGTATTTT. The chain is built from TRBV11-3 and TRBJ2-3, with 14 bases fitting TRBD2. CDR1 is SGHNT and CDR2 is YENEEA in the germline V gene. The CDR3 runs 19 residues. V was pared by 1 base and J by 3 bases, with 9 bases of the junction left unmatched. The complete variable domain, with remaining parts taken from reference TRBV11-3 and TRBJ2-3, reads EAGVVQSPRYKIIEKKQPVAFWCNPISGHNTLYWYLQNLGQGPELLIRYENEEAVDDSQLPKDRFSAERLKGVDSTLKIQPAELGDSAVYLCASSLGPGLAGEGTDTQYFGPGTRLTVL.

Only a few counts were recorded for this clone. This chain links TRBV7-2 with TRBJ1-1, with unresolved D. The CDR3 covers 13 residues. V was trimmed by 6 bases and J by 7 bases, leaving 15 bases between them. Germline V CDR1 and CDR2: SGHTA, FQGNSA. The CDR3 is CASRPPGLFEAFF. Here the CDR3 DNA reads TGTGCCAGCAGACCTCCCGGTCTGTTTGAAGCTTTCTTT.

In DNA form, the CDR3 reads TGTGCCAGCAGGGGACAGGGATATGGCTACACCTTC. Translated: CASRGQGYGYTF. V gene TRBV7-9 combines with J gene TRBJ1-2, with 9 bases aligning to TRBD1. Germline CDR1 and CDR2: SEHNR and FQNEAQ (reference sequence). The V and J ends lost 6 bases and 5 bases, in that order; junction bases with no gene match: 1. The CDR3 consists of 12 residues.

Notes on this clone: This specimen includes other DNA sequences encoding the same CDR3. The genes are TRBV3-1 (or the pseudogene TRBV3-2) and TRBJ1-1; the D gene is possibly TRBD1 (6 bases). CDR1 and CDR2 from the germline V gene are LGHDT and YNNKEL (reference sequence). This CDR3 region has 11 residues. V lost 3 bases to trimming and J lost 11 bases, with 10 bases between them. CDR3 protein: CASSQGRGAFF. DNA for the CDR3: TGTGCCAGCAGCCAGGGAAGGGGGGCTTTCTTT.

The chain carries TRBV10-3 and TRBJ2-3; 10 nucleotides line up with TRBD2. The germline V gene encodes CDR1 ENHRY and CDR2 SYGVKD. CDR3 length: 15 residues. V lost 2 bases, J lost 4 bases, and 3 bases stayed unmatched. Here the CDR3 reads CAISEGAGGPDTQYF. In nucleotides, the CDR3 is TGTGCCATCAGTGAGGGAGCGGGAGGGCCAGATACGCAGTATTTT.

CDR3 amino acids: CASSLPGQNEKLFF. The CDR3 nucleotides are TGTGCCAGCAGCCTACCGGGACAAAATGAAAAACTGTTTTTT. The V call is TRBV5-4, the J call TRBJ1-4; D might be TRBD1 (6 bases). CDR1 SGHNT and CDR2 YYREEE come from the germline V gene (reference sequence). Between the trimmed V and J ends, which lost 4 bases and 5 bases, there was a span of 12 bases. This CDR3 contains 14 residues.

The chain joins TRBV10-3 to TRBJ1-2, with 10 bases matching TRBD1. The CDR3 is made up of 13 amino acids. The germline CDR1 and CDR2 sequences are ENHRY and SYGVKD. V was pared by 7 bases and J by 10 bases, with 9 bases of the junction left unmatched. This CDR3 is CAITKGQGVFYTF. The CDR3 coding sequence is TGTGCCATCACAAAAGGACAGGGGGTTTTCTACACCTTC.

CDR3 region: CASSSPSAGRSYEQYF. In nucleotides, the CDR3 is TGTGCCAGCAGCTCCCCCTCCGCGGGGCGCTCCTACGAGCAGTACTTC. The chain links TRBV5-4 to TRBJ2-7; D possibly corresponds to TRBD2 (6 bases). Germline V gene sequence: CDR1 SGHNT, CDR2 YYREEE (reference sequence). This CDR3 is 16 amino acids long. V lost 3 bases, J lost 0 bases, and 16 bases lay in between.

The table lists this clone with a few counts. This sequence joins TRBV7-2 and TRBJ1-4; no clear D gene. Germline CDR1 and CDR2: SGHTA and FQGNSA. Trimming took 6 bases from V and 5 from J, leaving 10 bases between them. The length of the CDR3 is 13 residues. The CDR3 loop is CASRRFINEKLFF. The CDR3 DNA sequence: TGTGCCAGCAGGCGATTTATCAATGAAAAACTGTTTTTT.

This chain's CDR3 is CASSQGGRPEKLFF. CDR3 DNA: TGTGCCAGCAGCCAAGGGGGGCGCCCTGAAAAACTGTTTTTT. This chain uses TRBV3-1 (or the pseudogene TRBV3-2) with TRBJ1-4, with D perhaps matching TRBD1 (6 bases). Looked up from germline, CDR1 is LGHDT and CDR2 is YNNKEL (reference sequence). The CDR3 length is 14 residues. V lost 1 base to trimming and J lost 7 bases, with 10 bases between them.